The 8 T cell receptor beta chains in this list originate from one sample, sequenced in a study of T cell changes during pregnancy in multiple sclerosis. Assay: immunoSEQ multiplex PCR; the TCRdb copy retains only in-frame clones and omits some. Of some 71,000 clones listed, roughly 91% are singletons. This specimen consisted of CD4+ T cells from peripheral blood mononuclear cells, obtained in the third trimester of pregnancy. These receptors originate from a female donor in good health, enrolled as a control in a pregnancy study.

This chain uses TRBV4-2 with TRBJ2-5, with 12 bases that match TRBD2. CDR3 length: 17 amino acids. V lost 4 bases and J lost 1; bases outside the gene matches: 7. The germline gives CDR1 LGHNA, CDR2 YNFKEQ. CDR3 sequence reads: CASSPPPTSGGQETQYF. DNA of the CDR3: TGTGCCAGCAGCCCCCCCCCGACTAGCGGGGGCCAAGAGACCCAGTACTTC.

The CDR3 DNA reads as TGTGCCAGCAGCTTGTCAGGAAGCCTGAACACTGAAGCTTTCTTT. Protein product: CASSLSGSLNTEAFF. The genes are TRBV5-4 and TRBJ1-1; D gene uncertain. V was trimmed by 1 base and J by 0 bases, leaving 10 bases between them. Germline V gene lookup returns CDR1 SGHNT and CDR2 YYREEE (reference sequence). This CDR3 region has 15 residues.

The CDR3 is CASSPEGGYGNTIYF. In nucleotides, the CDR3 is TGTGCCAGCAGCCCCGAAGGGGGCTATGGAAACACCATATATTTT. J is TRBJ1-3 and V is TRBV9; 7 bases agree with TRBD1. CDR1 is SGDLS, CDR2 YYNGEE, per germline. The V gene end was trimmed by 4 bases and the J gene end by 3 bases; junction bases not matched to a gene: 7. The CDR3 is 15 residues long.

The V and J genes are TRBV2 and TRBJ1-2; TRBD1 might be the D (5 bases). CDR1 and CDR2 (germline): SNHLY, FYNNEI. V lost 0 bases and J 0 bases, leaving 20 bases between the germline ends. There are 19 residues in the CDR3. The CDR3 sequence is CASSEAAFGGGRPNYGYTF. The CDR3 DNA reads as TGTGCCAGCAGTGAAGCGGCTTTTGGGGGGGGAAGACCTAACTATGGCTACACCTTC.

The V and J genes are TRBV29-1 and TRBJ1-1; D remains ambiguous. Looked up from germline, CDR1 is SQVTM and CDR2 is ANQGSEA. The CDR3 is 13 amino acids. V gave up 3 bases and J gave up 1 base, with 9 bases separating them. CDR3 sequence (DNA): TGCAGCGTTGAGAGGGTTCCGAACACTGAAGCTTTCTTT. It translates to CSVERVPNTEAFF.

V is TRBV6-6 and J is TRBJ2-7; TRBD1 agrees at 7 bases. From germline, CDR1 is MNHNY and CDR2 SVGAGI (reference sequence). Unmatched junction bases numbered 5, after V lost 2 bases and J lost 1 base. The CDR3 runs 15 residues. Written as DNA, the CDR3 is TGTGCCAGCAGTTACGGTCCAGGGGGATCCTACGAGCAGTACTTC. Residues: CASSYGPGGSYEQYF.

CDR3: CASSQERGGYYGYTF. DNA of the CDR3: TGCGCCAGCAGCCAAGAGAGGGGAGGGTACTATGGCTACACCTTC. The gene calls are TRBV4-1 and TRBJ1-2, with a weak D call TRBD1 (5 bases). Germline V gene data show CDR1 as MGHRA and CDR2 as YSYEKL. V was pared by 0 bases and J by 3 bases, with 11 bases between. The CDR3 is made up of 15 amino acids.

The chain carries TRBV4-3 and TRBJ1-1, with a tentative D call TRBD1 (5 bases). Germline CDR1 is LGHNA and CDR2 is YSLEER. The V end lost 2 bases, the J end lost 2 bases, and 12 bases lay between the germline ends. The CDR3 consists of 15 residues. As DNA, the CDR3 is TGCGCCAGCAGCCAAACCTCCCAGGGTAACACTGAAGCTTTCTTT. It yields the protein CASSQTSQGNTEAFF.